A single sample is the source of the 17 T cell receptor beta chains below, sequenced in a study of chemoradiotherapy in HPV16-positive cancers. Some clones are missing from TCRdb's copy, which holds only in-frame ones; the method was immunoSEQ multiplex PCR. The sample includes 40,000 to 65,000 clones, around nine tenths of them seen just once. Specimen: blood, collected from a patient who underwent chemoradiotherapy. The receptors come from a human donor with HPV-associated anogenital cancer.

CDR3: CASSFIRAGNTIYF. CDR3 nucleotide sequence: TGTGCCAGCAGCTTTATCAGGGCTGGAAACACCATATATTTT. This sequence joins TRBV7-9 and TRBJ1-3; maybe TRBD1 (5 bases). V was trimmed by 3 bases and J by 2 bases, leaving 8 bases between them. Germline CDR1 reads SEHNR; CDR2 reads FQNEAQ (reference sequence). CDR3 length: 14 residues.

V and J are TRBV19 and TRBJ1-2; 8 nucleotides match TRBD1. The V gene end was trimmed by 5 bases and the J gene end by 4 bases; junction bases not matched to a gene: 12. CDR1 is LNHDA and CDR2 is SQIVND in the germline V gene (reference sequence). CDR3 length: 16 amino acids. CDR3 region: CASSPGQDRAGYGYTF. CDR3 DNA sequence: TGTGCCAGTAGTCCCGGACAGGACAGGGCAGGCTATGGCTACACCTTC.

The chain links TRBV29-1 to TRBJ2-5, with D hard to call. The CDR3 has 13 amino acids. Trimming took off 1 base at V and 5 bases at J, with 11 bases between the two ends. Germline loops: CDR1 SQVTM, CDR2 ANQGSEA. The CDR3 coding sequence is TGCAGCGTTGAAGGCGTTGGGTGGGAGACCCAGTACTTC. This encodes CSVEGVGWETQYF. The full variable domain, in which reference TRBV29-1 and TRBJ2-5 provide the parts outside the CDR3, is SAVISQKPSRDICQRGTSLTIQCQVDSQVTMMFWYRQQPGQSLTLIATANQGSEATYESGFVIDKFPISRPNLTFSTLTVSNMSPEDSSIYLCSVEGVGWETQYFGPGTRLLVL.

The chain carries TRBV6-5 and TRBJ1-1, with D possibly TRBD1 on 5 matching bases. The CDR3 extends over 14 amino acids. Per the germline V gene, CDR1 is MNHEY and CDR2 is SVGAGI. The V gene lost 5 bases and the J gene lost 4 bases, with 14 bases spanning the gap. This CDR3 reads CASSTGPAGTEAFF. DNA of the CDR3: TGTGCCAGCAGTACGGGGCCGGCGGGCACTGAAGCTTTCTTT.

This clone rates as medium-sized. Within the sample, other DNA sequences also encode this same CDR3. The rearrangement uses TRBV2 and TRBJ1-5; no clear D. CDR1 and CDR2 from the germline V gene are SNHLY and FYNNEI. The CDR3 has 13 amino acids. Trimming pared 3 bases from V and 2 bases from J, leaving 5 bases between. DNA of the CDR3: TGTGCCAGCAGTGAGATGGGCAATCAGCCCCAGCATTTT. Translated: CASSEMGNQPQHF. Full variable domain (remainder filled in from reference TRBV2 and TRBJ1-5): EPEVTQTPSHQVTQMGQEVILRCVPISNHLYFYWYRQILGQKVEFLVSFYNNEISEKSEIFDDQFSVERPDGSNFTLKIRSTKLEDSAMYFCASSEMGNQPQHFGDGTRLSIL.

The chain employs TRBV9 and TRBJ2-7; D tentatively fits TRBD1 or TRBD2 (5 bases each). The germline gives CDR1 SGDLS, CDR2 YYNGEE. The CDR3 extends over 13 amino acids. The germline V and J ends were trimmed by 4 bases and 3 bases, with 11 bases remaining between them. CDR3 sequence reads: CASSYEGHYEQYF. The DNA of the CDR3 is TGTGCCAGCAGCTACGAGGGGCACTACGAGCAGTACTTC. Filled out from reference TRBV9 and TRBJ2-7, the complete variable domain reads DSGVTQTPKHLITATGQRVTLRCSPRSGDLSVYWYQQSLDQGLQFLIQYYNGEERAKGNILERFSAQQFPDLHSELNLSSLELGDSALYFCASSYEGHYEQYFGPGTRLTVT.

The chain employs TRBV5-1 and TRBJ2-7; 11 positions match TRBD2. The V gene end was trimmed by 4 bases and the J gene end by 6 bases; junction bases not matched to a gene: 9. This CDR3 is 15 amino acids long. CDR1 is SGHRS and CDR2 is YFSETQ in the germline V gene. CDR3 DNA sequence: TGCGCCAGCAGCCGGTTGACTAGCGGGAAGAGCGAGCAGTACTTC. Translated, it gives CASSRLTSGKSEQYF.

This chain uses TRBV19 with TRBJ2-1; TRBD2 aligns across 13 bases. V shed 7 bases, J shed 5 bases, and the junction held 5 bases outside the gene matches. This CDR3 has 15 residues. CDR1 LNHDA and CDR2 SQIVND come from the germline V gene (reference sequence). The CDR3 loop reads CASTQGLAGNNEQFF. The CDR3 DNA sequence: TGTGCCAGTACCCAGGGACTAGCGGGGAACAATGAGCAGTTCTTC. Full variable domain (rest looked up from reference TRBV19 and TRBJ2-1): DGGITQSPKYLFRKEGQNVTLSCEQNLNHDAMYWYRQDPGQGLRLIYYSQIVNDFQKGDIAEGYSVSREKKESFPLTVTSAQKNPTAFYLCASTQGLAGNNEQFFGPGTRLTVL.

The V call is TRBV7-9, the J call TRBJ2-1; tentatively, D is TRBD1 (5 bases). V dropped 5 bases and J dropped 5 bases, with 13 bases sitting between them. The CDR3 sequence is 14 residues long. The V gene's germline CDR1 is SEHNR and CDR2 FQNEAQ (reference sequence). This chain's CDR3 is CASSTDIGNNEQFF. The CDR3, as DNA: TGTGCCAGCAGCACGGACATTGGGAACAATGAGCAGTTCTTC.

CDR3 nucleotides: TGTGCCATCAGTGAGGGCGAGGGGGACACCAATGAGCAGTTCTTC. This translates into CAISEGEGDTNEQFF. The chain employs TRBV10-3 and TRBJ2-1; D possibly corresponds to TRBD1 (6 bases). V was trimmed by 2 bases and J by 6 bases, leaving 14 bases between them. CDR1 and CDR2 from the germline V gene are ENHRY and SYGVKD. This CDR3 comprises 15 residues.

The chain has TRBV6-5 and TRBJ1-3, with 8 bases lining up with TRBD1. From germline, CDR1 is MNHEY and CDR2 SVGAGI. The CDR3 contains 14 residues. With 2 bases clipped from V and 5 bases from J, the junction kept 2 bases outside the gene matches. The DNA of the CDR3 is TGTGCCAGCAGTTACCAGGGGGCGAGAAACACCATATATTTT. Translated, it gives CASSYQGARNTIYF.

V gene TRBV19 combines with J gene TRBJ2-3; the match to TRBD2 covers 9 bases. The junction had 9 bases not matched to a gene; V was cut back by 7 bases and J by 10 bases. The CDR3 totals 13 residues. CDR1 is LNHDA, CDR2 SQIVND, per germline (reference sequence). In DNA, the CDR3 is TGTGCCAGTATGGTGCGGGAGGGCAGGTCGCAGTATTTT. Encoded protein: CASMVREGRSQYF.

The CDR3 coding sequence is TGTGCCAGCAGCCCGACGGTCTCTGGAAACACCATATATTTT. As protein: CASSPTVSGNTIYF. The chain links TRBV5-6 to TRBJ1-3; no firm D call. Trimming removed 4 bases from V and 0 bases from J, with 8 bases in between. CDR1 SGHDT and CDR2 YYEEEE come from the germline V gene. CDR3 length equals 14 residues.

This rearrangement joins TRBV2 to TRBJ1-4; the match to TRBD1 covers 8 bases. Looked up from germline, CDR1 is SNHLY and CDR2 is FYNNEI. The V and J ends lost 8 bases and 2 bases, in that order; junction bases with no gene match: 4. The CDR3 totals 14 residues. As DNA, the CDR3 is TGTGCCAGCTGTAACAGGGGGACTAATGAAAAACTGTTTTTT. Amino acids: CASCNRGTNEKLFF.

V and J are TRBV5-5 and TRBJ1-6; D ambiguous. Trimming pared 2 bases from V and 9 bases from J, leaving 18 bases between. The CDR3 runs 16 residues. Germline V gene sequence: CDR1 SGHKS, CDR2 YYEKEE (reference sequence). The CDR3 DNA sequence: TGTGCCAGCAGCTTTGGGGTTGGGTCGGGTAGTTCACCCCTCCACTTT. As protein: CASSFGVGSGSSPLHF.

The rearrangement joins TRBV5-6 to TRBJ2-1, with 7 bases that match TRBD1. V shed 0 bases, J shed 4 bases, and the junction held 10 bases outside the gene matches. The CDR3 totals 17 residues. The germline CDR1 and CDR2 sequences are SGHDT and YYEEEE. The CDR3 nucleotides read TGTGCCAGCAGCTTGGACTGGTCGGGACAGCCTTACAATGAGCAGTTCTTC. It translates to CASSLDWSGQPYNEQFF.

The chain joins TRBV9 to TRBJ2-5, with D perhaps matching TRBD1 (6 bases). V was trimmed by 2 bases and J by 4 bases, leaving 18 bases between them. Germline CDR1 reads SGDLS; CDR2 reads YYNGEE. This CDR3 is 16 amino acids long. This chain's CDR3 is CASSVGATGSIETQYF. The DNA for the CDR3 is TGTGCCAGCAGCGTGGGGGCGACAGGAAGCATAGAGACCCAGTACTTC.